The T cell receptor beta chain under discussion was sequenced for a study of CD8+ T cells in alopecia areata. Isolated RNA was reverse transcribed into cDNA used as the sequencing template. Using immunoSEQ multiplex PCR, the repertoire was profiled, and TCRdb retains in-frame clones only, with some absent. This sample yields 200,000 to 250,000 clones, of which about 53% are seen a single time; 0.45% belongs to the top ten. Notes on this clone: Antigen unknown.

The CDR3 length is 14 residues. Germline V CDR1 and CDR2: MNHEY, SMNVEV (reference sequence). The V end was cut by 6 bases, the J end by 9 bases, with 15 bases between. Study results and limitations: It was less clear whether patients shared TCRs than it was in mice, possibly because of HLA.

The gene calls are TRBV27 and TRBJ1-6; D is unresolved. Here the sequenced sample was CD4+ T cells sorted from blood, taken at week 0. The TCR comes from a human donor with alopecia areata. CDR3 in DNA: TGTGCCAGCAGGGAAAATGTTTGGGCTTCACCCCTCCACTTT. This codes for CASRENVWASPLHF.